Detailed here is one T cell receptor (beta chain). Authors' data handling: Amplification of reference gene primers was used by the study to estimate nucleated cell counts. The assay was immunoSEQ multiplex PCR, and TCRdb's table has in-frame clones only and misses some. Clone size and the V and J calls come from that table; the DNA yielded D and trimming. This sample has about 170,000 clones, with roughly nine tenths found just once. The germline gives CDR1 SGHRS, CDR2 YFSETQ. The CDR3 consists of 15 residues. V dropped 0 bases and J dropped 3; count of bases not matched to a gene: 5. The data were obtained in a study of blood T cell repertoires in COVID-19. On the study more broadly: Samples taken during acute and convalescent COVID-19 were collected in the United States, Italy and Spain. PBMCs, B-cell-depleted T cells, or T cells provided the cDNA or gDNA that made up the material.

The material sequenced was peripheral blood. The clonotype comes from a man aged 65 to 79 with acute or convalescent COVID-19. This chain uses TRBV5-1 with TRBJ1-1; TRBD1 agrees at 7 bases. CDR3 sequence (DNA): TGCGCCAGCAGCTTGGGACAGGGAACGGACACTGAAGCTTTCTTT. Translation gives CASSLGQGTDTEAFF. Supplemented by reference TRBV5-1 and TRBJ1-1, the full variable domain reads KAGVTQTPRYLIKTRGQQVTLSCSPISGHRSVSWYQQTPGQGLQFLFEYFSETQRNKGNFPGRFSGRQFSNSRSEMNVSTLELGDSALYLCASSLGQGTDTEAFFGQGTRLTVV.